Listed below are T cell receptor beta chains from one sample, sequenced in a study of early T cells in non-severe SARS-CoV-2 infection. TCRdb used MiXCR to reprocess the 5' RACE reads, holding one entry per CDR3 protein. The table includes around 110,000 distinct CDR3 sequences, approximately 10% detected once. Sequencing was carried out using whole blood. Every receptor here comes from an adult who was a healthcare worker with PCR-confirmed SARS-CoV-2 infection or an uninfected control (not recorded which). Each CDR3 is given with its conserved first and last residue. A D gene is named only where the DNA matches it firmly. Clone size appears in some rows only: once, few, many, or a class for an expanded clone.

CDR3aa: CASSRGSSYNEQFF
CDR3nt: TGTGCCAGCAGTCGCGGGAGCTCCTACAATGAGCAGTTCTTC
abundance: many
v_gene: TRBV6-2/TRBV6-3
j_gene: TRBJ2-1
d_gene: TRBD2

CDR3aa: CASSGGQGYNSPLHF
CDR3nt: TGTGCCAGCAGTGGGGGACAGGGATATAATTCACCCCTCCACTTT
abundance: NA
v_gene: TRBV25-1
j_gene: TRBJ1-6
d_gene: TRBD1

CDR3aa: CASSGQGAYTEAFF
CDR3nt: TGCGCCAGCAGCGGACAGGGGGCTTACACTGAAGCTTTCTTT
abundance: few
v_gene: TRBV5-1
j_gene: TRBJ1-1
d_gene: TRBD1

CDR3aa: CASRPSGRKDTGELFF
CDR3nt: TGTGCCAGCAGGCCTAGCGGGAGAAAAGACACCGGGGAGCTGTTTTTT
abundance: few
v_gene: TRBV12-3/TRBV12-4
j_gene: TRBJ2-2
d_gene: TRBD2

CDR3aa: CASSMLGHSYEQYF
CDR3nt: TGCGCCAGCTCCATGTTGGGGCACTCCTACGAGCAGTACTTC
abundance: NA
v_gene: TRBV5-1
j_gene: TRBJ2-7
d_gene: NA

CDR3aa: CSVAPYTDTQYF
CDR3nt: TGCAGCGTTGCCCCCTACACAGATACGCAGTATTTT
abundance: few
v_gene: TRBV29-1
j_gene: TRBJ2-3
d_gene: NA

CDR3aa: CSARGTSGRGAELTQYF
CDR3nt: TGCAGTGCCAGAGGGACTAGCGGGAGGGGGGCGGAATTGACGCAGTATTTT
abundance: few
v_gene: TRBV20-1
j_gene: TRBJ2-3
d_gene: TRBD2

CDR3aa: CASRKNRDWGTQYF
CDR3nt: TGTGCCAGCAGAAAAAACAGGGACTGGGGGACCCAGTACTTC
abundance: many
v_gene: TRBV2
j_gene: TRBJ2-5
d_gene: NA

CDR3aa: CASSQRGQTLRTEAFF
CDR3nt: TGCGCCAGCAGCCAAAGGGGACAGACACTTCGCACTGAAGCTTTCTTT
abundance: few
v_gene: TRBV4-1
j_gene: TRBJ1-1
d_gene: TRBD1

CDR3aa: CASSQGSGYSYNEQFF
CDR3nt: TGCGCCAGCAGCCAAGGGAGCGGCTACTCCTACAATGAGCAGTTCTTC
abundance: NA
v_gene: TRBV4-3
j_gene: TRBJ2-1
d_gene: NA

CDR3aa: CASSQDRRSPQHF
CDR3nt: TGCGCCAGCAGCCAAGATCGACGGTCGCCCCAGCATTTT
abundance: many
v_gene: TRBV4-1
j_gene: TRBJ1-5
d_gene: NA

CDR3aa: CSALPLRGSEQYF
CDR3nt: TGCAGTGCTTTACCTCTGCGGGGGAGCGAGCAGTACTTC
abundance: many
v_gene: TRBV20-1
j_gene: TRBJ2-7
d_gene: TRBD2

CDR3aa: CSARSANTDTQYF
CDR3nt: TGCAGTGCTAGGTCAGCAAACACAGATACGCAGTATTTT
abundance: NA
v_gene: TRBV20-1
j_gene: TRBJ2-3
d_gene: NA

CDR3aa: CASSLRERGLSDTEAFF
CDR3nt: TGTGCCAGCAGCTTAAGGGAGAGGGGGCTGAGCGACACTGAAGCTTTCTTT
abundance: many
v_gene: TRBV11-2
j_gene: TRBJ1-1
d_gene: TRBD1

CDR3aa: CASAGPTDEQFF
CDR3nt: TGTGCCTCGGCGGGACCCACGGATGAGCAGTTCTTC
abundance: few
v_gene: TRBV24-1
j_gene: TRBJ2-1
d_gene: NA

CDR3aa: CASSDRSGNTIYF
CDR3nt: TGTGCCAGCTCCGACAGATCTGGAAACACCATATATTTT
abundance: NA
v_gene: TRBV6-5
j_gene: TRBJ1-3
d_gene: NA

CDR3aa: CATSSGKRQFF
CDR3nt: TGTGCCACCTCTAGCGGGAAGCGGCAGTTCTTC
abundance: NA
v_gene: TRBV7-9
j_gene: TRBJ2-1
d_gene: TRBD2

CDR3aa: CASSRDFYNEQFF
CDR3nt: TGTGCCAGCAGTCGGGACTTCTACAATGAGCAGTTCTTC
abundance: many
v_gene: TRBV6-2/TRBV6-3
j_gene: TRBJ2-1
d_gene: NA